A single sample gave rise to the 22 T cell receptor beta chains below, sequenced in a study of shared clonotypes between healthy human individuals (dated by TCRdb to between 2020 and 2021). The protocol used for the library was the immunoSEQ multiplex PCR assay. What TCRdb holds here is the immuneACCESS table cut down to in-frame rearrangements. Part of the clones is not present; checked against another copy, under half of the missing clones reflect an unresolved V gene, and the others are unexplained. For this sample the table gives 2,500,000 or so clones, of which over 85% were detected only once. The top ten clones comprise 0.36% of the sample. The sample taken for sequencing was naive CD4+ T cells from PBMCs. Explained via the paper, the cell subset or site label denotes: CD45RA+ positively selected. The receptors here all came from a man younger than 35 in good health. Some clones in this sample may be carry-over from other donors' samples.

The genes are TRBV9 and TRBJ2-7; 7 nucleotides align to TRBD2. The germline V gene encodes CDR1 SGDLS and CDR2 YYNGEE. The CDR3 runs to 15 residues. V gave up 3 bases and J gave up 2 bases; unmatched junction bases: 8. CDR3 nucleotide sequence: TGTGCCAGCAGCGGGGGGGGAACTGCAGCCTACGAGCAGTACTTC. Translating gives CASSGGGTAAYEQYF.

Comments on this clone: The sample holds other DNA sequences that translate to the same CDR3. The rearrangement links TRBV29-1 to TRBJ1-4, with a weak D call TRBD1 (5 bases). The V end was cut by 7 bases, the J end by 6 bases, with 9 bases between. CDR1 is SQVTM, CDR2 ANQGSEA, per germline. The CDR3 has 11 residues. CDR3 region: CSGGTYEKLFF. CDR3 bases: TGCAGCGGAGGGACGTATGAAAAACTGTTTTTT.

The chain recombines TRBV4-2 with TRBJ2-1; D call uncertain. The CDR3 length is 16 residues. Per the germline V gene, CDR1 is LGHNA and CDR2 is YNFKEQ. Trimming removed 0 bases from V and 0 bases from J, with 9 bases in between. The CDR3 nucleotides read TGTGCCAGCAGCCAAGAGGACGGACGCTCCTACAATGAGCAGTTCTTC. This encodes CASSQEDGRSYNEQFF.

Worth noting for this clone: Other DNA sequences in the same sample also yield this CDR3. This chain links TRBV6-5 with TRBJ2-3, with D possibly TRBD1 on 5 matching bases. This CDR3 is built from 15 residues. Germline V CDR1 and CDR2: MNHEY, SVGAGI. V was clipped by 0 bases and J by 3 bases, with 10 bases between them. CDR3 sequence reads: CASSYSGRVTDTQYF. The CDR3 nucleotides are TGTGCCAGCAGTTACTCGGGCAGGGTAACAGATACGCAGTATTTT.

J is TRBJ2-5 and V is TRBV6-1, with D uncertain. TRBJ2-7 explains the end of the DNA better; the J call may be wrong. CDR1 is MNHNS and CDR2 is SASEGT in the germline V gene. CDR3 length equals 13 residues. CDR3 sequence (DNA): TGTGCCAGCAGTGAACGGCCCTTTCTCGAGCAGTACTTC. Its translation is CASSERPFLEQYF.

The rearrangement joins TRBV5-1 to TRBJ2-1, with a tentative D call TRBD2 (6 bases). CDR1 and CDR2 (germline): SGHRS, YFSETQ. The V and J ends lost 2 bases and 6 bases respectively, with 12 bases between them. CDR3 size: 14 residues. As DNA, the CDR3 is TGCGCCAGCAGCTTACCGGCTAGCGCCAATGAGCAGTTCTTC. This sequence encodes CASSLPASANEQFF.

This chain uses TRBV7-9 with TRBJ2-5; 7 bases match TRBD1. The CDR3 runs 13 residues. The germline V gene has CDR1 SEHNR and CDR2 FQNEAQ (reference sequence). Trimming removed 10 bases from V and 5 bases from J; junction bases left unmatched: 10. The CDR3 here is CAISDRATETQYF. CDR3 nucleotide sequence: TGTGCCATCTCAGACAGGGCGACGGAGACCCAGTACTTC.

This clone has only one observation. V is TRBV19 and J is TRBJ2-3; no firm D call. V lost 8 bases, J lost 6 bases, and 24 bases lay in between. This CDR3 comprises 16 residues. Germline lookup yields CDR1 LNHDA and CDR2 SQIVND (reference sequence). DNA for the CDR3: TGTGCCAGTCCCCCTCGGGCAGCCCAAGTGGGGGATACGCAGTATTTT. Translating it yields CASPPRAAQVGDTQYF.

This chain uses TRBV6-1 with TRBJ1-5; TRBD1 aligns across 7 bases. The V segment lost 3 bases and the J segment 2 bases; nucleotides outside the gene matches: 10. The CDR3 has 17 residues. Germline values: CDR1 MNHNS, CDR2 SASEGT. CDR3 nucleotide sequence: TGTGCCAGCAGTGACCAACAGGGGCGAGGAGGCAATCAGCCCCAGCATTTT. This sequence encodes CASSDQQGRGGNQPQHF.

This chain links TRBV28 with TRBJ2-1; D not certain. Trimming left V 7 bases short and J 0 bases short, with 10 bases between. Germline-derived CDR1 and CDR2 are MDHEN and SYDVKM. This CDR3 is 14 amino acids long. Here the CDR3 DNA reads TGTGCCAGCAAACACGGTAGCTCCTACAATGAGCAGTTCTTC. Residues: CASKHGSSYNEQFF.

The chain carries TRBV14 and TRBJ1-1; D unresolved. The CDR3 spans 15 residues. Between the trimmed V and J ends, which lost 4 bases and 0 bases, there was a span of 12 bases. CDR1 and CDR2 from the germline V gene are SGHDN and FVKESK. The CDR3 here is CASSPGWLMNTEAFF. Here the CDR3 DNA reads TGTGCCAGCAGCCCTGGCTGGTTGATGAACACTGAAGCTTTCTTT.

The chain combines TRBV5-1 with TRBJ2-1; TRBD1 matches 12 bases. Trimming took 0 bases from V and 9 from J; bases not matched to a gene: 10. CDR1 is SGHRS and CDR2 is YFSETQ in the germline V gene. The CDR3 covers 17 residues. CDR3 nucleotide sequence: TGCGCCAGCAGCTTGGGAAGGGGACAGGGGGCCGTCGGTGAGCAGTTCTTC. Translating gives CASSLGRGQGAVGEQFF.

The chain is built from TRBV6-5 and TRBJ2-3, with 7 nucleotides matching TRBD2. CDR3 length: 15 residues. The V and J ends lost 0 bases and 4 bases, in that order; junction bases with no gene match: 4. Germline V gives CDR1 MNHEY, CDR2 SVGAGI. CDR3 residues: CASSYSIRGADTQYF. The CDR3 DNA sequence: TGTGCCAGCAGTTACTCGATCCGGGGGGCAGATACGCAGTATTTT.

This rearrangement joins TRBV18 to TRBJ2-1, with 8 bases fitting TRBD2. This CDR3 has 16 amino acids. The V gene's germline CDR1 is KGHSH and CDR2 LQKENI. Trimming removed 1 base from V and 5 bases from J; junction bases left unmatched: 7. The CDR3 nucleotides read TGTGCCAGCTCACCACTCGGACTAGCCCAGAACAATGAGCAGTTCTTC. This codes for CASSPLGLAQNNEQFF.

This clone was seen more than once but under ten times. The V and J genes are TRBV4-1 and TRBJ2-4; no definite D call. Trimming took off 5 bases at V and 0 bases at J, with 8 bases between the two ends. Germline V gene data show CDR1 as MGHRA and CDR2 as YSYEKL. This CDR3 is 14 amino acids long. CDR3 sequence (DNA): TGCGCCAGCAGCTATGACGCAGCCAAAAACATTCAGTACTTC. Translated: CASSYDAAKNIQYF.

This clone appeared once. The chain links TRBV5-4 to TRBJ2-7, with 9 positions matching TRBD2. CDR1 is SGHNT and CDR2 is YYREEE in the germline V gene (reference sequence). This CDR3 has 16 amino acids. V gave up 0 bases and J gave up 5 bases; unmatched junction bases: 9. CDR3 sequence: CASSLAPLAGVNEQYF. CDR3 sequence (DNA): TGTGCCAGCAGCTTGGCGCCCTTAGCGGGAGTTAACGAGCAGTACTTC.

The chain is built from TRBV11-1 and TRBJ2-3, with D unresolved. In germline, CDR1 is SGHAT, CDR2 FQDESV (reference sequence). This CDR3 region has 14 residues. Deletions cut 4 bases from V and 1 base from J, with 9 bases between. The CDR3 DNA follows: TGTGCCAGCAGCTCTGTTAAACGCACAGATACGCAGTATTTT. Translated: CASSSVKRTDTQYF.

The chain joins TRBV7-2 to TRBJ1-1; 8 nucleotides agree with TRBD1. The CDR3 spans 16 residues. J was trimmed by 8 bases and V by 5 bases; bases with no gene match: 16. In germline, CDR1 is SGHTA, CDR2 FQGNSA. CDR3 region: CASSIRTGRTGSEAFF. For the CDR3, the DNA is TGTGCCAGCAGCATCCGGACAGGGCGGACGGGGTCGGAAGCTTTCTTT.

The rearrangement links TRBV5-6 to TRBJ1-3, with D hard to call. Trimming took off 4 bases at V and 0 bases at J, with 11 bases between the two ends. This CDR3 is built from 15 residues. Germline V CDR1 and CDR2: SGHDT, YYEEEE. The DNA for the CDR3 is TGTGCCAGCAGCCCTACGGGGTTCTCTGGAAACACCATATATTTT. Residues: CASSPTGFSGNTIYF.

V usage is TRBV11-2 and J usage is TRBJ2-2; 12 nucleotides line up with TRBD2. CDR1 and CDR2 (germline): SGHAT, FQNNGV. Germline trimming cut 1 base from V and 1 base from J; bases unmatched to any gene: 7. This CDR3 has 19 amino acids. CDR3 sequence: CASSLVFPLAGGNTGELFF. The CDR3 nucleotides are TGTGCCAGCAGCTTAGTGTTTCCACTAGCGGGAGGGAACACCGGGGAGCTGTTTTTT.

The chain links TRBV7-3 to TRBJ2-7; 11 bases are shared with TRBD2. CDR1 SGHTA and CDR2 FQGTGA come from the germline V gene. V lost 4 bases and J lost 2; bases outside the gene matches: 4. This CDR3 has 15 residues. DNA for the CDR3: TGTGCCAGCAGCTCAATAGCGGGAGGGCCCTACGAGCAGTACTTC. It translates to CASSSIAGGPYEQYF.

This chain uses TRBV5-1 with TRBJ2-3; 16 nucleotides agree with TRBD2. The junction had 10 bases not matched to a gene; V was cut back by 3 bases and J by 6 bases. The CDR3 is made up of 18 amino acids. Germline V lookup: CDR1 SGHRS, CDR2 YFSETQ. CDR3 bases: TGCGCCAGCAGCTCAAACCCGGGACTAGCGGGAGGGGGCGATACGCAGTATTTT. This encodes CASSSNPGLAGGGDTQYF.